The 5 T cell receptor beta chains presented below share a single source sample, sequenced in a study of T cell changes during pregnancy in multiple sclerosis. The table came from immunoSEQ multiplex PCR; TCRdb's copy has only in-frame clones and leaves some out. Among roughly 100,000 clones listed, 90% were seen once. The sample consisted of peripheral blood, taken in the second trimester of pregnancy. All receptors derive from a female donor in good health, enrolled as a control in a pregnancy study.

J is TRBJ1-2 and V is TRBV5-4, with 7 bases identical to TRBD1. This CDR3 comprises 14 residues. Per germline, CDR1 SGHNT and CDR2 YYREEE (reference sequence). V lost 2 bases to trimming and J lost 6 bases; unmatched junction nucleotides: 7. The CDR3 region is CASSFNRGTDGYTF. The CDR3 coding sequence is TGTGCCAGCAGCTTTAACCGCGGGACAGATGGCTACACCTTC.

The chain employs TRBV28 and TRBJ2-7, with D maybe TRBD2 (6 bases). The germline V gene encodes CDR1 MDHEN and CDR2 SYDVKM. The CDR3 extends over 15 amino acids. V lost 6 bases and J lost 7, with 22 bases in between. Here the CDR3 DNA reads TGTGCCAGCAGCATTACGGGAGTCTTGTTGTCTGAGCAGTACTTC. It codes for CASSITGVLLSEQYF. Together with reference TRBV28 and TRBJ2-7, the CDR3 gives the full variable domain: DVKVTQSSRYLVKRTGEKVFLECVQDMDHENMFWYRQDPGLGLRLIYFSYDVKMKEKGDIPEGYSVSREKKERFSLILESASTNQTSMYLCASSITGVLLSEQYFGPGTRLTVT.

CDR3 region: CASSLSGTGAPDSPLHF. DNA for the CDR3: TGTGCCAGCTCACTTTCCGGGACAGGGGCCCCTGATTCACCCCTCCACTTT. The chain recombines TRBV18 with TRBJ1-6, with 10 bases aligning to TRBD1. Germline V gene lookup returns CDR1 KGHSH and CDR2 LQKENI. The CDR3 is made up of 17 amino acids. Trimming removed 4 bases from V and 8 bases from J; junction bases left unmatched: 11. Full variable domain (rest looked up from reference TRBV18 and TRBJ1-6): NAGVMQNPRHLVRRRGQEARLRCSPMKGHSHVYWYRQLPEEGLKFMVYLQKENIIDESGMPKERFSAEFPKEGPSILRIQQVVRGDSAAYFCASSLSGTGAPDSPLHFGNGTRLTVT.

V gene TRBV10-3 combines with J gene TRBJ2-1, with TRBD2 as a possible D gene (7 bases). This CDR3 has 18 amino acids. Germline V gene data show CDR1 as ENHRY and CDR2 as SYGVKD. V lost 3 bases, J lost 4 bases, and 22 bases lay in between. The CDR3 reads CAISDLGGQRGQYNEQFF. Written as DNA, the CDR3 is TGTGCCATCAGTGACTTAGGGGGTCAGCGGGGACAATACAATGAGCAGTTCTTC.

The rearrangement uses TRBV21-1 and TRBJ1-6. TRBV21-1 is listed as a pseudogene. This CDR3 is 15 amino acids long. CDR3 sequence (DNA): TGTGCCAGCAGCAAATGGCGGGCACAAAATTCACCCCTCCACTTT. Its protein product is CASSKWRAQNSPLHF.